A selection of T cell receptor beta chains follows, all from one sample in a study of blood T cell repertoires in COVID-19. Generated by immunoSEQ multiplex PCR, the TCRdb table keeps only in-frame clones and is missing some. The data contain approximately 80,000 clones, about 92% of them singletons. The specimen sequenced was peripheral blood. The receptors shown here come from a woman in her 50s in a cohort sampled during active COVID-19. Both conserved end residues are part of each CDR3. Each record gives: V gene, J gene, CDR3 protein.

v_gene: TRBV27
j_gene: TRBJ2-1
CDR3aa: CASSGGSSYNEQFF

v_gene: TRBV7-9
j_gene: TRBJ2-1
CDR3aa: CASSFIGSSYNEQFF

v_gene: TRBV7-9
j_gene: TRBJ2-7
CDR3aa: CASSLIVGTPSGEQYF

v_gene: TRBV4-2
j_gene: TRBJ2-1
CDR3aa: CASSQEGQLRENREQFF

v_gene: TRBV7-9
j_gene: TRBJ1-6
CDR3aa: CASSRGGESPLHF

v_gene: TRBV20-1
j_gene: TRBJ1-1
CDR3aa: CSAQGGTEAFF

v_gene: TRBV5-4
j_gene: TRBJ1-1
CDR3aa: CASSYDRDTEAFF

v_gene: TRBV5-6
j_gene: TRBJ2-5
CDR3aa: CASSLGAQETQYF

v_gene: TRBV5-1
j_gene: TRBJ1-1
CDR3aa: CASSYGQENTEAFF

v_gene: TRBV6-5
j_gene: TRBJ2-7
CDR3aa: CASLRDSSYEQYF

v_gene: TRBV19
j_gene: TRBJ2-7
CDR3aa: CASSRQGMYEQYF

v_gene: TRBV3-1/TRBV3-2
j_gene: TRBJ1-2
CDR3aa: CASSQDLVTVYGYTF

v_gene: TRBV2
j_gene: TRBJ2-1
CDR3aa: CASSARRERNEQFF

v_gene: TRBV3-1/TRBV3-2
j_gene: TRBJ1-1
CDR3aa: CASSPGPQGTTEAFF

v_gene: TRBV2
j_gene: TRBJ2-1
CDR3aa: CASQLLDYNEQFF

v_gene: TRBV6-6
j_gene: TRBJ2-7
CDR3aa: CASSYGRGIATYEQYF

v_gene: TRBV7-2
j_gene: TRBJ2-1
CDR3aa: CASSSRRGAGAAYNEQFF

v_gene: TRBV3-1/TRBV3-2
j_gene: TRBJ1-1
CDR3aa: CASSPLVGTEAFF

v_gene: TRBV28
j_gene: TRBJ1-1
CDR3aa: CASSGPSETLAGAFF

v_gene: TRBV6-5
j_gene: TRBJ2-3
CDR3aa: CASRPGVGSQDTQYF

v_gene: TRBV5-1
j_gene: TRBJ2-3
CDR3aa: CASSPSTGDTQYF

v_gene: TRBV6-6
j_gene: TRBJ2-5
CDR3aa: CASSPSDFRGTQYF

v_gene: TRBV15
j_gene: TRBJ2-2
CDR3aa: CATGGREEAGETGELFF